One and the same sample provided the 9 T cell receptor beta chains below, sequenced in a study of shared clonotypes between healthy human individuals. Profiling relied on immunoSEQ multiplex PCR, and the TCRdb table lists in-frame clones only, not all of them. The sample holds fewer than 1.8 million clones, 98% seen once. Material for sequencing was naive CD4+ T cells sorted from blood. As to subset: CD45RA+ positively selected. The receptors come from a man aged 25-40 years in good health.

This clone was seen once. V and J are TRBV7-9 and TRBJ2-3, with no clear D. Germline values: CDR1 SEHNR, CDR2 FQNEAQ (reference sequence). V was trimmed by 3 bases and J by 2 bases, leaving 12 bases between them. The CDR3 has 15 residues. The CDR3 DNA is TGTGCCAGCAGCTTCGGGCAGGTATCCACAGATACGCAGTATTTT. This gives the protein CASSFGQVSTDTQYF. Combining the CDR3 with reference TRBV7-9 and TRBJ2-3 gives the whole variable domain DTGVSQNPRHKITKRGQNVTFRCDPISEHNRLYWYRQTLGQGPEFLTYFQNEAQLEKSRLLSDRFSAERPKGSFSTLEIQRTEQGDSAMYLCASSFGQVSTDTQYFGPGTRLTVL.

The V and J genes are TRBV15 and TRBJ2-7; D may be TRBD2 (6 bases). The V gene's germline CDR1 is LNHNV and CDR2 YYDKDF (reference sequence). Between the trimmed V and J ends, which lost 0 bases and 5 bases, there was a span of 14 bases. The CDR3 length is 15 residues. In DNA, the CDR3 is TGTGCCACCAGCAGAGAGACGGGGGTGAGGAACGAGCAGTACTTC. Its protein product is CATSRETGVRNEQYF.

The CDR3 here is CASSRTFGETQYF. The CDR3 nucleotides read TGTGCCAGCAGCCGTACTTTTGGGGAGACCCAGTACTTC. The V call is TRBV7-2, the J call TRBJ2-5, with D unresolved. Per germline, CDR1 SGHTA and CDR2 FQGNSA. Trimming cost V 5 bases and J 5 bases, with 12 bases left between them. The CDR3 contains 13 residues.

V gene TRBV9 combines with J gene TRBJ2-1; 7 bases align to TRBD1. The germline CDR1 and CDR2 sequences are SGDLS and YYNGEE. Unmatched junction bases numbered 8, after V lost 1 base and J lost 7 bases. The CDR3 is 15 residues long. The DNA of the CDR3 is TGTGCCAGCAGCGTACAGGGGGACGTTGGTAATGAGCAGTTCTTC. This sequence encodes CASSVQGDVGNEQFF.

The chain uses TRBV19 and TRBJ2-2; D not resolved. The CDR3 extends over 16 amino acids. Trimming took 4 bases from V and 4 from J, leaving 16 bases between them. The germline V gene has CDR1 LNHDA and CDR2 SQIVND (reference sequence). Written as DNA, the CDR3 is TGTGCCAGTAGTAGCCATGTCATCGGTCTCACCGGGGAGCTGTTTTTT. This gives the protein CASSSHVIGLTGELFF.

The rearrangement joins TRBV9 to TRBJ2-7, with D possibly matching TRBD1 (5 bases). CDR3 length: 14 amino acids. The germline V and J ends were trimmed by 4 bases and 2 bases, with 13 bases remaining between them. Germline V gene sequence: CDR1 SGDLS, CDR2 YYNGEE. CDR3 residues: CASSPWQGTYEQYF. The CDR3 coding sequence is TGTGCCAGCAGCCCGTGGCAGGGTACCTACGAGCAGTACTTC.

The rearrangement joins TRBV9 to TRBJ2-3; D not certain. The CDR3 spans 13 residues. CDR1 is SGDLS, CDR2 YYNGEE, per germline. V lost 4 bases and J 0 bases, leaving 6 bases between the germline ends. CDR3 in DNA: TGTGCCAGCAGCTTACAAAGCACAGATACGCAGTATTTT. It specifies CASSLQSTDTQYF.

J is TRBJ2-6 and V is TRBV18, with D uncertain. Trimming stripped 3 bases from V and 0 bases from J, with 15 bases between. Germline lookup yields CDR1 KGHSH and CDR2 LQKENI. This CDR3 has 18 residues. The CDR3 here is CASSPLAAPISGANVLTF. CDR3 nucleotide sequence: TGTGCCAGCTCACCCTTAGCCGCTCCCATCTCTGGGGCCAACGTCCTGACTTTC.

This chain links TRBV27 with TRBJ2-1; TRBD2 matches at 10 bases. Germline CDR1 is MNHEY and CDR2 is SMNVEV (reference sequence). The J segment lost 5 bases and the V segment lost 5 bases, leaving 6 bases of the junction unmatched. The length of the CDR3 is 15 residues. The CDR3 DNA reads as TGTGCCAGCAGTACACAGCGGGAGGGAAACAATGAGCAGTTCTTC. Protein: CASSTQREGNNEQFF.